These 17 T cell receptor beta chains originate from one sample sequenced in a study of CD8+ T cells in alopecia areata (dated by TCRdb to the late 2010s). The protocol used for the library was the immunoSEQ multiplex PCR assay. RNA was extracted from all samples and reverse transcribed into cDNA, which served as template for TCR sequencing. As stored in TCRdb, this immuneACCESS dataset retains in-frame rearrangements with V and J assigned. A fraction of the clones does not appear; measured against another copy, unresolved V genes explain less than half of the discrepancy, and the remainder lacks a known reason. Here the sample has roughly 150,000 clones; 55% occur a single time. The ten most abundant clones make up approximately 4.8% of the sample. Sequencing input: CD4+ T cells sorted from blood. Every receptor here comes from a human donor in good health.

Turning to this clone: The same CDR3 arises from other DNA sequences in this sample as well. This rearrangement joins TRBV5-1 to TRBJ1-1, with TRBD1 as a possible D gene (5 bases). Germline CDR1 reads SGHRS; CDR2 reads YFSETQ. This CDR3 contains 15 residues. Trimming removed 4 bases at V and 1 base at J, with 14 bases between. CDR3 residues: CASSQRGRTNTEAFF. CDR3 sequence (DNA): TGCGCCAGCAGCCAGAGGGGACGGACGAACACTGAAGCTTTCTTT.

The V call is TRBV19, the J call TRBJ1-2; D unclear. Germline lookup yields CDR1 LNHDA and CDR2 SQIVND (reference sequence). V lost 5 bases and J lost 0, with 10 bases in between. The CDR3 loop spans 14 amino acids. In DNA form, the CDR3 reads TGTGCCAGTAGTGGTTCGCGGGCTAACTATGGCTACACCTTC. This translates into CASSGSRANYGYTF.

This clone has more than one count but fewer than ten. CDR3 DNA sequence: TGTGCCAGCAGTCCCCCTGTGGTCAATGAGCAGTTCTTC. Residues: CASSPPVVNEQFF. The gene calls are TRBV28 and TRBJ2-1, with D uncertain. CDR3 length: 13 amino acids. Germline-derived CDR1 and CDR2 are MDHEN and SYDVKM. V lost 5 bases and J lost 6, with 11 bases in between. Filled out from reference TRBV28 and TRBJ2-1, the complete variable domain reads DVKVTQSSRYLVKRTGEKVFLECVQDMDHENMFWYRQDPGLGLRLIYFSYDVKMKEKGDIPEGYSVSREKKERFSLILESASTNQTSMYLCASSPPVVNEQFFGPGTRLTVL.

At least ten counts were recorded for this clone. The V call is TRBV7-2, the J call TRBJ2-6; 7 positions agree with TRBD2. Germline trimming cut 5 bases from V and 0 bases from J; bases unmatched to any gene: 7. The CDR3 runs to 17 residues. CDR1 SGHTA and CDR2 FQGNSA come from the germline V gene. The DNA of the CDR3 is TGTGCCAGCAGCGGTAGCGGGTCTAGCTCTGGGGCCAACGTCCTGACTTTC. Translated: CASSGSGSSSGANVLTF.

The chain links TRBV6-6 to TRBJ1-5; TRBD1 agrees at 9 bases. Trimming cost V 6 bases and J 2 bases; bases outside gene matches: 2. The CDR3 contains 14 residues. In germline, CDR1 is MNHNY, CDR2 SVGAGI (reference sequence). Here the CDR3 DNA reads TGTGCCAGCAGCAGGGACAGGGGCAATCAGCCCCAGCATTTT. Translated, it gives CASSRDRGNQPQHF.

The chain is built from TRBV5-4 and TRBJ2-2; TRBD2 is a possible D gene (6 bases). This CDR3 is built from 14 residues. Germline-derived CDR1 and CDR2 are SGHNT and YYREEE (reference sequence). Trimming took off 4 bases at V and 7 bases at J, with 14 bases between the two ends. The CDR3 coding sequence is TGTGCCAGCAGCCCTCCCCGCGGGGACGGGGAGCTGTTTTTT. It is translated as CASSPPRGDGELFF.

The chain employs TRBV9 and TRBJ2-5; 9 nucleotides agree with TRBD2. The CDR3 is 15 amino acids. The trim removed 0 bases at V and 5 bases at J, leaving 5 bases unmatched. CDR1 is SGDLS, CDR2 YYNGEE, per germline. The CDR3 DNA reads TGTGCCAGCAGCGTAGTCGCGGGAGGGTCGGAGACCCAGTACTTC. Its translation: CASSVVAGGSETQYF.

The sample holds one count of this clone. This sequence joins TRBV29-1 and TRBJ1-2, with D possibly being TRBD1 (5 bases). There are 13 residues in the CDR3. Trimming shortened V by 4 bases and J by 6 bases, and 15 bases separated the two germline ends. Germline loops: CDR1 SQVTM, CDR2 ANQGSEA. Here the CDR3 DNA reads TGCAGCGTTGGAAGGGACTCCAGAAATGGCTACACCTTC. The encoded protein is CSVGRDSRNGYTF.

The rearrangement uses TRBV15 and TRBJ2-1, with D possibly being TRBD1 (6 bases). The CDR3 runs to 15 residues. V lost 0 bases and J 6 bases, leaving 12 bases between the germline ends. Germline V gene data show CDR1 as LNHNV and CDR2 as YYDKDF (reference sequence). CDR3: CATSRDGNRVNEQFF. The CDR3 DNA is TGTGCCACCAGCAGAGATGGGAACAGGGTCAATGAGCAGTTCTTC.

J is TRBJ2-7 and V is TRBV25-1, with no clear D. In germline, CDR1 is MGHDK, CDR2 SYGVNS. Between the trimmed V and J ends, which lost 5 bases and 2 bases, there was a span of 10 bases. CDR3 size: 13 residues. CDR3 sequence reads: CASSLSVTYEQYF. The CDR3 DNA reads as TGTGCCAGCAGTTTATCGGTAACCTACGAGCAGTACTTC.

This chain links TRBV4-1 with TRBJ1-5; D perhaps matches TRBD1 (5 bases). Germline V gene data show CDR1 as MGHRA and CDR2 as YSYEKL. There are 16 residues in the CDR3. V gave up 0 bases and J gave up 2 bases, with 11 bases separating them. Here the CDR3 reads CASSQDNSGGNQPQHF. The CDR3 DNA follows: TGCGCCAGCAGCCAAGATAACTCGGGGGGCAATCAGCCCCAGCATTTT.

The chain carries TRBV27 and TRBJ1-1; D remains unclear. V lost 6 bases and J 2 bases, leaving 10 bases between the germline ends. The CDR3 is made up of 13 amino acids. Looked up from germline, CDR1 is MNHEY and CDR2 is SMNVEV (reference sequence). In DNA, the CDR3 is TGTGCCAGCAGCTTCCTTTTAAACACTGAAGCTTTCTTT. Translating it yields CASSFLLNTEAFF.

This clone was recorded a few times. The CDR3 here is CASRPNGEKLFF. In DNA, the CDR3 is TGTGCCAGCAGGCCCAACGGGGAAAAACTGTTTTTT. The rearrangement joins TRBV6-6 to TRBJ1-4; D uncertain. This CDR3 contains 12 residues. Trimming shortened V by 6 bases and J by 8 bases, and 10 bases separated the two germline ends. CDR1 and CDR2 from the germline V gene are MNHNY and SVGAGI (reference sequence).

There are a few counts of this clone. The junction differs from germline at one of its ends, possibly a read error. V is TRBV29-1 and J is TRBJ2-7, with D perhaps matching TRBD1 (6 bases). The CDR3 contains 11 residues. Germline CDR1 SQVTM, CDR2 ANQGSEA. The CDR3 nucleotides read TGCAGCGGGGGACACTCCTACGCGCAGTACTTC. This gives the protein CSGGHSYAQYF.

Worth noting for this clone: Other DNA sequences in the sample encode the same CDR3. The chain carries TRBV29-1 and TRBJ2-1; unclear D gene. CDR1 and CDR2 from the germline V gene are SQVTM and ANQGSEA. Trimming removed 4 bases at V and 3 bases at J, with 1 base between. The CDR3 sequence is 10 residues long. The CDR3 here is CSVGYNEQFF. CDR3 DNA: TGCAGCGTTGGCTACAATGAGCAGTTCTTC.

The chain joins TRBV27 to TRBJ1-5; D is unresolved. The V gene's germline CDR1 is MNHEY and CDR2 SMNVEV (reference sequence). Between the trimmed V and J ends, which lost 3 bases and 1 base, there was a span of 10 bases. This CDR3 spans 15 amino acids. The CDR3 bases are TGTGCCAGCAGTTTTCGGGGATTGAGCAATCAGCCCCAGCATTTT. This encodes CASSFRGLSNQPQHF.

The chain recombines TRBV30 with TRBJ1-1; the D gene is possibly TRBD1 (5 bases). The V gene lost 3 bases and the J gene lost 11 bases, with 10 bases spanning the gap. The length of the CDR3 is 10 residues. Germline-derived CDR1 and CDR2 are GTSNPN and SVGIG (reference sequence). CDR3 bases: TGTGCCTGGAGACAGACAGTGGCTTTCTTT. Translating it yields CAWRQTVAFF.